A single sample gave rise to the 9 T cell receptor beta chains below, sequenced in a study. Treg sorting used a CD4+CD25+CD127-/low gate. Adaptor-ligated barcode primers were used to amplify TRBV12-4/TRBJ1-2 clonotypes. TCRdb re-derived calls from the multiplex PCR reads in MiXCR, one entry per CDR3 protein. The sample shows just under 2,500 distinct CDR3 sequences, about 2.2% of them seen only once. Input material: tumor-infiltrating Tregs sorted from the breast tumor. The origin of the receptors is a female donor with breast cancer.

This clonotype counts as medium-sized. The chain couples TRBV12-3 or TRBV12-4 to TRBJ1-2; TRBD1 aligns across 8 bases. V trimming: 6 bases; J trimming: 4 bases; junction bases outside the gene matches: 10. CDR3 size: 15 residues. CDR3 sequence (DNA): TGTGCCAGCAGGCCCCGTGGACAGGGTGCCTATGGCTACACCTTC. Protein sequence: CASRPRGQGAYGYTF.

This clonotype rates as medium-sized. The genes are TRBV12-3 or TRBV12-4 and TRBJ1-2; tentative D call: TRBD1 (6 bases). The CDR3 totals 13 residues. Between the trimmed V and J ends, which lost 5 bases and 6 bases, there was a span of 13 bases. CDR3 sequence: CASSPQGSNGYTF. For the CDR3, the DNA is TGTGCCAGCAGTCCCCAGGGGTCAAATGGCTACACCTTC.

This clonotype is judged medium-sized (0.01 to 0.1%). The chain employs TRBV12-3 or TRBV12-4 and TRBJ1-2, with D unresolved. The germline V and J ends were trimmed by 2 bases and 5 bases, with 12 bases remaining between them. This CDR3 comprises 14 residues. The CDR3 is CASSLRAQNYGYTF. The CDR3 region has the DNA TGTGCCAGCAGTTTAAGGGCCCAAAATTATGGCTACACCTTC.

This clonotype is medium-sized by share. This chain connects TRBV12-3 or TRBV12-4 to TRBJ1-2; D unresolved. V lost 1 base, J lost 2 bases, and 8 bases lay in between. The CDR3 is 14 amino acids. DNA of the CDR3: TGTGCCAGCAGTTTAGAAGTTCCCAACTATGGCTACACCTTC. Translation gives CASSLEVPNYGYTF.

This clonotype qualifies as medium-sized. The V and J genes are TRBV12-3 or TRBV12-4 and TRBJ1-2; 9 bases line up with TRBD1. The CDR3 length is 13 residues. Germline trimming cut 6 bases from V and 4 bases from J; bases unmatched to any gene: 3. CDR3 DNA: TGTGCCAGCAGACGGACAGGGGCCTATGGCTACACCTTC. This translates into CASRRTGAYGYTF.

By share, this clonotype counts as medium-sized (0.01 to 0.1%). J is TRBJ1-2 and V is TRBV12-3 or TRBV12-4; possibly TRBD1 for D (6 bases). This CDR3 is 13 amino acids long. V was trimmed by 2 bases and J by 6 bases, leaving 10 bases between them. The CDR3: CASSLPGENGYTF. In DNA, the CDR3 is TGTGCCAGCAGTTTACCAGGGGAGAATGGCTACACCTTC.

This clonotype is classed as medium-sized. The chain is built from TRBV12-3 or TRBV12-4 and TRBJ1-2; tentative D call: TRBD1 (6 bases). The length of the CDR3 is 14 residues. Trimming stripped 6 bases from V and 4 bases from J, with 15 bases between. CDR3 region: CASRPRGRGYGYTF. In DNA form, the CDR3 reads TGTGCCAGCAGGCCCCGGGGCAGGGGCTATGGCTACACCTTC.

Relative to its sample, this clonotype is medium-sized. The chain joins TRBV12-3 or TRBV12-4 to TRBJ1-2; tentatively, D is TRBD1 (5 bases). This CDR3 spans 14 amino acids. V lost 3 bases to trimming and J lost 3 bases, with 11 bases between them. This CDR3 reads CASSLAGSDYGYTF. Written as DNA, the CDR3 is TGTGCCAGCAGTTTGGCAGGGTCCGACTATGGCTACACCTTC.

This clonotype rates as medium-sized (0.01 to 0.1%). The gene calls are TRBV12-3 or TRBV12-4 and TRBJ1-2; 9 bases agree with TRBD1. The V and J ends lost 6 bases and 6 bases, in that order; junction bases with no gene match: 8. This CDR3 is 14 amino acids long. CDR3 protein: CASREQDRGHGYTF. The CDR3 bases are TGTGCCAGCAGAGAACAGGACAGGGGCCATGGCTACACCTTC.